A single sample gave rise to the 26 T cell receptor beta chains below, sequenced in a study of blood T cell repertoires in COVID-19 (TCRdb year 2020). Library preparation employed the immunoSEQ multiplex PCR assay. TCRdb carries this immuneACCESS record with in-frame sequences only. Its versions omit some clonotypes, under half of them owing to an unresolved V gene in the studies checked, with the rest unexplained. Recorded for this sample are approximately 240,000 clones; 92% of them occurred a single time. 0.8% to 0.95% of the sample is held by the ten biggest clonotypes. The sample was peripheral blood. These receptors were taken from a man aged 30 to 39 with COVID-19, enrolled during active disease.

The chain links TRBV5-1 to TRBJ1-5; D is possibly TRBD1 (6 bases). The CDR3 runs to 13 residues. Trimming took 2 bases from V and 6 from J, leaving 9 bases between them. Germline CDR1 is SGHRS and CDR2 is YFSETQ. The CDR3 coding sequence is TGCGCCAGCAGCTTACAGGGCGGTCAGCCCCAGCATTTT. Encoded protein: CASSLQGGQPQHF.

The rearrangement uses TRBV7-2 and TRBJ2-1; 8 nucleotides match TRBD1. The CDR3 loop spans 16 amino acids. The germline V gene encodes CDR1 SGHTA and CDR2 FQGNSA. J was trimmed by 4 bases and V by 2 bases; bases with no gene match: 7. CDR3 in DNA: TGTGCCAGCAGCTTACAGGGGGCAGACCCATACAATGAGCAGTTCTTC. Amino acid sequence: CASSLQGADPYNEQFF. The whole variable domain, remainder taken from reference TRBV7-2 and TRBJ2-1, is GAGVSQSPSNKVTEKGKDVELRCDPISGHTALYWYRQSLGQGLEFLIYFQGNSAPDKSGLPSDRFSAERTGGSVSTLTIQRTQQEDSAVYLCASSLQGADPYNEQFFGPGTRLTVL.

The chain is built from TRBV7-9 and TRBJ1-2, with a tentative D call TRBD1 (5 bases). CDR3 length: 14 residues. Trimming cost V 2 bases and J 6 bases, with 13 bases left between them. Germline loops: CDR1 SEHNR, CDR2 FQNEAQ (reference sequence). CDR3 protein: CASSLSAVDNGYTF. DNA for the CDR3: TGTGCCAGCAGCTTATCGGCGGTGGACAATGGCTACACCTTC.

The genes are TRBV9 and TRBJ1-6, with 7 bases that match TRBD1. In germline, CDR1 is SGDLS, CDR2 YYNGEE. V gave up 2 bases and J gave up 8 bases; unmatched junction bases: 7. This CDR3 contains 15 residues. The CDR3 nucleotides read TGTGCCAGCAGCGTTAGACAGGGAGGCGATTCACCCCTCCACTTT. Translating gives CASSVRQGGDSPLHF. Full variable domain (outside the CDR3, taken from reference TRBV9 and TRBJ1-6): DSGVTQTPKHLITATGQRVTLRCSPRSGDLSVYWYQQSLDQGLQFLIQYYNGEERAKGNILERFSAQQFPDLHSELNLSSLELGDSALYFCASSVRQGGDSPLHFGNGTRLTVT.

The chain uses TRBV20-1 and TRBJ1-2; D not certain. The germline CDR1 and CDR2 sequences are DFQATT and SNEGSKA (reference sequence). V was pared by 6 bases and J by 6 bases, with 8 bases between. This CDR3 region has 10 residues. Here the CDR3 reads CSALTHGYTF. The CDR3 nucleotides read TGCAGTGCCCTGACTCATGGCTACACCTTC.

The genes are TRBV5-4 and TRBJ2-5; 8 bases are a match to TRBD2. The ends lost 4 bases at V and 6 bases at J; junction bases unmatched: 2. CDR3 length: 12 residues. Germline loops: CDR1 SGHNT, CDR2 YYREEE (reference sequence). CDR3 loop: CASSPGGKTQYF. In DNA, the CDR3 is TGTGCCAGCAGCCCGGGGGGGAAGACCCAGTACTTC.

This clone was detected once. V usage is TRBV2 and J usage is TRBJ1-1; D is perhaps TRBD1 (6 bases). V shed 7 bases and J shed 4 bases, with 13 bases lying between them. Germline V gives CDR1 SNHLY, CDR2 FYNNEI. CDR3 length: 13 amino acids. The CDR3 sequence is CASTTQGFTEAFF. DNA for the CDR3: TGTGCCAGCACTACACAGGGTTTCACTGAAGCTTTCTTT. The full variable domain, completed using reference TRBV2 and TRBJ1-1, is EPEVTQTPSHQVTQMGQEVILRCVPISNHLYFYWYRQILGQKVEFLVSFYNNEISEKSEIFDDQFSVERPDGSNFTLKIRSTKLEDSAMYFCASTTQGFTEAFFGQGTRLTVV.

V usage is TRBV19 and J usage is TRBJ2-1, with 11 positions matching TRBD1. Germline V gene data show CDR1 as LNHDA and CDR2 as SQIVND (reference sequence). With 4 bases clipped from V and 9 bases from J, the junction kept 5 bases outside the gene matches. The CDR3 length is 14 residues. CDR3 DNA: TGTGCCAGTAGTAAGGGACAGGGGGACGGTGAGCAGTTCTTC. It is translated as CASSKGQGDGEQFF.

J is TRBJ2-3 and V is TRBV11-2; 7 bases are a match to TRBD2. There are 14 residues in the CDR3. The germline V gene encodes CDR1 SGHAT and CDR2 FQNNGV. The V gene end was trimmed by 3 bases and the J gene end by 5 bases; junction bases not matched to a gene: 5. In DNA, the CDR3 is TGTGCCAGCAGCTTTGGGGGGGGTGGAGATACGCAGTATTTT. Its protein is CASSFGGGGDTQYF.

The J gene is TRBJ1-1, the V gene TRBV4-1; D gene unclear. Germline lookup yields CDR1 MGHRA and CDR2 YSYEKL. Trimming removed 3 bases from V and 1 base from J, with 15 bases in between. The CDR3 is made up of 16 amino acids. CDR3 loop: CASSHRIYIENTEAFF. CDR3 sequence (DNA): TGCGCCAGCAGCCATCGTATCTATATAGAGAACACTGAAGCTTTCTTT.

This chain uses TRBV5-1 with TRBJ1-5; D not resolved. Germline CDR1 SGHRS, CDR2 YFSETQ. The CDR3 is made up of 15 amino acids. Trimming removed 0 bases from V and 4 bases from J, with 11 bases in between. The CDR3 sequence is CASSLGVGTNQPQHF. For the CDR3, the DNA is TGCGCCAGCAGCTTGGGGGTGGGCACAAATCAGCCCCAGCATTTT.

Written as DNA, the CDR3 is TGTGCCAGCTCACCTGAGGACAGGGGATTTTCACCCCTCCACTTT. This encodes CASSPEDRGFSPLHF. The rearrangement links TRBV18 to TRBJ1-6; 9 bases match TRBD1. This CDR3 is built from 15 residues. The V gene's germline CDR1 is KGHSH and CDR2 LQKENI. The junction had 6 bases not matched to a gene; V was cut back by 3 bases and J by 9 bases.

The chain uses TRBV4-1 and TRBJ2-1, with 7 bases that match TRBD2. V shed 1 base, J shed 3 bases, and the junction held 6 bases outside the gene matches. The germline V gene has CDR1 MGHRA and CDR2 YSYEKL. This CDR3 comprises 16 residues. The CDR3 is CASSQGWGGDYNEQFF. The CDR3 DNA is TGCGCCAGCAGCCAAGGATGGGGGGGTGACTACAATGAGCAGTTCTTC.

V usage is TRBV5-5 and J usage is TRBJ2-7, with 8 bases matching TRBD1. Germline V lookup: CDR1 SGHKS, CDR2 YYEKEE (reference sequence). This CDR3 comprises 16 residues. V gave up 0 bases and J gave up 4 bases; unmatched junction bases: 9. Written as DNA, the CDR3 is TGTGCCAGCAGCTTGGCCGGAGCAGGGGGCGTGTACGAGCAGTACTTC. Translating gives CASSLAGAGGVYEQYF.

The chain is built from TRBV5-4 and TRBJ1-2, with 9 bases that match TRBD1. CDR1 is SGHNT and CDR2 is YYREEE in the germline V gene (reference sequence). The CDR3 runs 15 residues. J was trimmed by 6 bases and V by 3 bases; bases with no gene match: 9. The CDR3 nucleotides read TGTGCCAGCAGCTACCCCGGACAGGGGTTGCATGGCTACACCTTC. Protein: CASSYPGQGLHGYTF.

This chain links TRBV5-1 with TRBJ2-1; 9 bases match TRBD1. This CDR3 has 15 residues. V was pared by 3 bases and J by 7 bases, with 8 bases of the junction left unmatched. The germline gives CDR1 SGHRS, CDR2 YFSETQ. The chain's CDR3 is CASSSGDRVGNEQFF. In DNA, the CDR3 is TGCGCCAGCAGCTCCGGGGACAGGGTGGGAAATGAGCAGTTCTTC.

V usage is TRBV6-5 and J usage is TRBJ1-2; tentative D call: TRBD1 (5 bases). Germline-derived CDR1 and CDR2 are MNHEY and SVGAGI. V was pared by 1 base and J by 5 bases, with 14 bases between. The CDR3 consists of 15 residues. CDR3 loop: CASSYYRDGGYGYTF. The CDR3 bases are TGTGCCAGCAGTTACTACCGGGACGGAGGGTATGGCTACACCTTC.

The chain employs TRBV27 and TRBJ1-5; possible D gene TRBD1, 5 bases. The V end lost 6 bases, the J end lost 5 bases, and 11 bases lay between the germline ends. CDR3 length equals 13 residues. Germline loops: CDR1 MNHEY, CDR2 SMNVEV (reference sequence). The CDR3 loop is CASSLTGDQPQHF. Here the CDR3 DNA reads TGTGCCAGCAGCCTAACGGGGGATCAGCCCCAGCATTTT.

V gene TRBV5-1 combines with J gene TRBJ1-3; 9 bases align to TRBD1. The CDR3 runs to 14 residues. The V segment lost 0 bases and the J segment 8 bases; nucleotides outside the gene matches: 3. Germline CDR1 is SGHRS and CDR2 is YFSETQ. The CDR3 DNA reads TGCGCCAGCAGCTTGGACAGGGGGCAGGACACCATATATTTT. The encoded protein is CASSLDRGQDTIYF.

V gene TRBV7-6 combines with J gene TRBJ2-5, with D possibly being TRBD1 (6 bases). With 2 bases removed from V and 4 bases from J, the gap between germline ends came to 26 bases. The germline V gene encodes CDR1 SGHVS and CDR2 FNYEAQ. This CDR3 spans 19 amino acids. The CDR3: CASSLPPPGGRGLGETQYF. As DNA, the CDR3 is TGTGCCAGCAGCTTACCCCCTCCCGGTGGCAGGGGCTTGGGAGAGACCCAGTACTTC.

This chain uses TRBV4-1 with TRBJ2-7; 7 bases line up with TRBD1. This CDR3 comprises 13 residues. CDR1 is MGHRA, CDR2 YSYEKL, per germline. V shed 4 bases, J shed 2 bases, and the junction held 2 bases outside the gene matches. CDR3 residues: CASSLGTAYEQYF. CDR3 DNA: TGCGCCAGCAGCCTCGGGACAGCCTACGAGCAGTACTTC.

In DNA, the CDR3 is TGTGCCAGCAGCCCTGTTGCAGGGGACTATGGCTACACCTTC. It encodes CASSPVAGDYGYTF. The rearrangement joins TRBV3-1 (or the pseudogene TRBV3-2) to TRBJ1-2; perhaps TRBD1 as D (6 bases). V dropped 4 bases and J dropped 3 bases, with 12 bases sitting between them. The CDR3 loop spans 14 amino acids. The germline V gene encodes CDR1 LGHDT and CDR2 YNNKEL (reference sequence).

The V gene is TRBV20-1, the J gene TRBJ1-1; tentatively, D is TRBD1 (5 bases). CDR1 DFQATT and CDR2 SNEGSKA come from the germline V gene (reference sequence). The CDR3 totals 16 residues. V dropped 3 bases and J dropped 3 bases, with 20 bases sitting between them. The CDR3 nucleotides are TGCAGTGCTAGTCCTCCGGGCGGAGGGGAGTACACTGAAGCTTTCTTT. It specifies CSASPPGGGEYTEAFF.

The chain recombines TRBV12-5 with TRBJ2-7, with unresolved D. The CDR3 covers 14 residues. Trimming took off 1 base at V and 5 bases at J, with 12 bases between the two ends. In germline, CDR1 is LGHNT, CDR2 FRNRAP. The CDR3 loop reads CASGLDVQVHEQYF. The CDR3 DNA follows: TGTGCTAGTGGTTTGGATGTCCAGGTCCACGAGCAGTACTTC.

The V call is TRBV7-2, the J call TRBJ2-7; D unclear. The V end lost 5 bases, the J end lost 0 bases, and 2 bases lay between the germline ends. Germline V CDR1 and CDR2: SGHTA, FQGNSA. This CDR3 spans 11 amino acids. The CDR3 DNA is TGTGCCAGCAGCCTCTCCTACGAGCAGTACTTC. Its protein product is CASSLSYEQYF.

The sample holds a few counts of this clone. This chain joins TRBV10-2 and TRBJ1-3; 7 bases line up with TRBD1. This CDR3 contains 15 residues. Germline trimming cut 7 bases from V and 3 bases from J; bases unmatched to any gene: 9. Looked up from germline, CDR1 is WSHSY and CDR2 is SAAADI. The CDR3 here is CASKLSGGDGNTIYF. The CDR3 bases are TGCGCCAGCAAACTGTCAGGGGGAGATGGAAACACCATATATTTT.